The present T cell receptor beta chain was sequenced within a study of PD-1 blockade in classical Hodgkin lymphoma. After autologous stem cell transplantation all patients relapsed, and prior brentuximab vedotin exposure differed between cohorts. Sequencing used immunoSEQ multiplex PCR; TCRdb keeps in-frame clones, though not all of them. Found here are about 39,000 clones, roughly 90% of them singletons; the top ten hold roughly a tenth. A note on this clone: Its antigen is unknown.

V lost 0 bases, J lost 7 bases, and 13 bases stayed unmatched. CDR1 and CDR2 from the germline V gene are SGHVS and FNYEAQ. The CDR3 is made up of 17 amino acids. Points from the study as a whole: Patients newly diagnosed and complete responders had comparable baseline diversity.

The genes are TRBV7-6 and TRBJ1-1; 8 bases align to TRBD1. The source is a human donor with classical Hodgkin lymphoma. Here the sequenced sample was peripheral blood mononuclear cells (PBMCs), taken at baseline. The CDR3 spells CASSLASQGAGDGEAFF. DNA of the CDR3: TGTGCCAGCAGCTTAGCTTCCCAGGGGGCCGGGGATGGTGAAGCTTTCTTT.